The clone carrying this TCR beta chain was counted once. The CDR3 length is 15 residues. Authors' processing steps: Reference gene primer amplification gave nucleated cell count estimates. Clones were sequenced by immunoSEQ multiplex PCR, and TCRdb holds only the in-frame ones, with some missing. The V and J calls and clone size were taken over from that table, and D and trimming were inferred from the DNA. The sample lists 95,000 to 100,000 clones, approximately 90% occurring once. This record comes from a study of blood T cell repertoires in COVID-19. Study in general: Researchers got acute and convalescent COVID-19 samples from the United States, Italy and Spain. T cells, B-cell-depleted T cells, or PBMCs supplied cDNA or gDNA.

The chain recombines TRBV21-1 with TRBJ1-4; TRBD1 is the table's D call and was not checked against the DNA. TRBV21-1 is reported as a pseudogene. The sequenced sample was peripheral blood. This TCR derives from a man aged 45-65 years with acute or convalescent COVID-19. CDR3 region: CASSQRTGKNEKLFF. The CDR3 coding sequence is TGTGCCAGCAGCCAACGGACAGGAAAGAATGAAAAACTGTTTTTT.